What follows are 10 T cell receptor beta chains derived from one specimen sequenced in a study of T cells after somatic rescue of genetic block. Libraries were prepared by immunoSEQ multiplex PCR; TCRdb keeps only in-frame clonotypes and omits some of them. The sample gives around 14,000 clones, approximately 71% of which show up once; around 30% is in the top ten. The sequenced sample consisted of peripheral blood mononuclear cells (PBMCs). The receptors derive from a man between 18 and 29 years old.

This clone has a single count. The J gene is TRBJ2-7, the V gene TRBV18; the D gene could be TRBD1 or TRBD2 (6 bases each). The V end was cut by 2 bases, the J end by 4 bases, with 12 bases between. The CDR3 is 14 residues long. In germline, CDR1 is KGHSH, CDR2 LQKENI. CDR3 protein: CASSPGGLPYEQYF. The CDR3 bases are TGTGCCAGCTCACCAGGGGGGCTTCCTTACGAGCAGTACTTC.

The sample holds a few counts of this clone. The gene calls are TRBV9 and TRBJ1-5, with D unresolved. The CDR3 extends over 14 amino acids. V was shortened by 3 bases and J by 1 base, with 8 bases between the two germline ends. CDR1 and CDR2 from the germline V gene are SGDLS and YYNGEE. The DNA for the CDR3 is TGTGCCAGCAGCGCGGTCCCGAGCAATCAGCCCCAGCATTTT. This sequence encodes CASSAVPSNQPQHF.

This clone is termed medium-sized. V is TRBV5-1 and J is TRBJ2-5; either TRBD1 or TRBD2 may supply D (5 bases each). Between the trimmed V and J ends, which lost 1 base and 2 bases, there was a span of 15 bases. CDR1 SGHRS and CDR2 YFSETQ come from the germline V gene. The CDR3 has 16 residues. The CDR3 nucleotides read TGCGCCAGCAGCTTGTACCCGGGACCGCCGCAAGAGACCCAGTACTTC. This encodes CASSLYPGPPQETQYF.

The genes are TRBV10-3 and TRBJ2-2; D is possibly TRBD2 (6 bases). The CDR3 extends over 15 amino acids. Germline-derived CDR1 and CDR2 are ENHRY and SYGVKD. V shed 3 bases and J shed 6 bases, with 14 bases lying between them. The CDR3 DNA follows: TGTGCCATCAGTGACGGGAGTATTAAACCCGGGGAGCTGTTTTTT. This encodes CAISDGSIKPGELFF.

This clone showed up just a few times. CDR3 sequence: CASSVERGGGYTF. CDR3 sequence (DNA): TGTGCCAGCAGTGTGGAAAGGGGAGGAGGCTACACCTTC. The chain uses TRBV2 and TRBJ1-2, with a possible D match to TRBD1 (5 bases). Trimming cost V 4 bases and J 8 bases, with 14 bases left between them. The CDR3 runs 13 residues. The germline gives CDR1 SNHLY, CDR2 FYNNEI.

The V gene is TRBV6-1, the J gene TRBJ2-2; the D gene is possibly TRBD1 (5 bases). This CDR3 region has 15 residues. Per the germline V gene, CDR1 is MNHNS and CDR2 is SASEGT. The germline V and J ends were trimmed by 4 bases and 2 bases, with 11 bases remaining between them. This CDR3 is CASSGLGPNTGELFF. The CDR3 DNA sequence: TGTGCCAGCAGTGGTCTGGGGCCAAACACCGGGGAGCTGTTTTTT.

This clone was seen more than once but under ten times. This chain links TRBV28 with TRBJ2-7, with TRBD2 as a possible D gene (6 bases). CDR3 size: 14 residues. With 2 bases removed from V and 0 bases from J, the gap between germline ends came to 8 bases. Germline V lookup: CDR1 MDHEN, CDR2 SYDVKM. The CDR3 reads CASSLAGLSYEQYF. The CDR3, as DNA: TGTGCCAGCAGTTTAGCGGGACTCTCCTACGAGCAGTACTTC. Full variable domain (outside the CDR3, taken from reference TRBV28 and TRBJ2-7): DVKVTQSSRYLVKRTGEKVFLECVQDMDHENMFWYRQDPGLGLRLIYFSYDVKMKEKGDIPEGYSVSREKKERFSLILESASTNQTSMYLCASSLAGLSYEQYFGPGTRLTVT.

V usage is TRBV5-1 and J usage is TRBJ1-2, with 7 bases that match TRBD1. The germline V gene encodes CDR1 SGHRS and CDR2 YFSETQ. The CDR3 consists of 13 residues. Trimming took 4 bases from V and 4 from J; bases not matched to a gene: 4. The CDR3: CASSLGQVYGYTF. CDR3 nucleotides: TGCGCCAGCAGCCTAGGACAGGTCTATGGCTACACCTTC.

The rearrangement joins TRBV5-6 to TRBJ2-3, with 11 bases aligning to TRBD2. J gave up 4 bases and V 2 bases, and 9 bases lay outside the gene matches. The CDR3 loop spans 17 amino acids. The germline V gene has CDR1 SGHDT and CDR2 YYEEEE. This chain's CDR3 is CASSLLAGGYRADTQYF. CDR3 coding DNA: TGTGCCAGCAGCTTATTAGCGGGGGGGTACAGGGCAGATACGCAGTATTTT.

This chain connects TRBV9 to TRBJ2-2, with D tentatively TRBD2 (5 bases). The CDR3 runs 14 residues. With 0 bases removed from V and 3 bases from J, the gap between germline ends came to 6 bases. In germline, CDR1 is SGDLS, CDR2 YYNGEE. CDR3 residues: CASSVVGDTGELFF. The CDR3 DNA follows: TGTGCCAGCAGCGTAGTCGGGGACACCGGGGAGCTGTTTTTT.